Listed here are 31 T cell receptor beta chains from one sample, sequenced in a study of TIL therapy for anti-PD-1-resistant metastatic lung cancer. Time point defined: pre-treatment sample, taken before nivolumab and TIL therapy. Most excised metastases sampled were pleural nodules or supraclavicular lymph nodes. The libraries were made with immunoSEQ v3. Sequenced by immunoSEQ multiplex PCR; TCRdb stores in-frame clones only, minus some. The table includes 45,000 to 60,000 clones, 70% to 85% detected once. This specimen was tumor tissue, taken at baseline. The receptors here all came from a person aged 25 to 80 with non-small cell lung cancer.

The chain is built from TRBV7-2 and TRBJ2-5; D may match TRBD1 or TRBD2 (5 bases each). The germline V and J ends were trimmed by 5 bases and 3 bases, with 10 bases remaining between them. The germline V gene encodes CDR1 SGHTA and CDR2 FQGNSA. The CDR3 is made up of 13 amino acids. As DNA, the CDR3 is TGTGCCAGCAGCCCCCGGGACGAAGAGACCCAGTACTTC. This codes for CASSPRDEETQYF. Together with reference TRBV7-2 and TRBJ2-5, the CDR3 gives the full variable domain: GAGVSQSPSNKVTEKGKDVELRCDPISGHTALYWYRQSLGQGLEFLIYFQGNSAPDKSGLPSDRFSAERTGGSVSTLTIQRTQQEDSAVYLCASSPRDEETQYFGPGTRLLVL.

Comment on this clone: Compared with germline, one end of the junction differs, possibly owing to a read error. The chain recombines TRBV20-1 with TRBJ2-3; 8 nucleotides agree with TRBD1. CDR3 length: 11 amino acids. Per germline, CDR1 DFQATT and CDR2 SNEGSKA (reference sequence). The chain's CDR3 is CSAPIGAGGNF. The CDR3, as DNA: TGCAGTGCGCCCATCGGGGCAGGGGGCAATTTT.

This clone has a handful of counts. The rearrangement uses TRBV7-8 and TRBJ2-1; 7 positions match TRBD2. CDR1 SGHVS and CDR2 FQNEAQ come from the germline V gene. The length of the CDR3 is 16 residues. Losses at the gene ends were 6 bases for V and 9 bases for J; bases not matched to a gene: 17. CDR3 nucleotides: TGTGCCAGCAGTTCCAGCGGGGTCATAGGTACGGGTGAGCAGTTCTTC. Translating gives CASSSSGVIGTGEQFF.

The rearrangement uses TRBV28 and TRBJ1-5; 10 bases align to TRBD1. The ends lost 4 bases at V and 2 bases at J; junction bases unmatched: 8. Germline values: CDR1 MDHEN, CDR2 SYDVKM. The CDR3 runs 17 residues. For the CDR3, the DNA is TGTGCCAGCAGTTCGGATGCCGGGACAGGGGGCAATCAGCCCCAGCATTTT. Amino acid sequence: CASSSDAGTGGNQPQHF.

V gene TRBV11-2 combines with J gene TRBJ1-6, with TRBD1 as a possible D gene (5 bases). Germline CDR1 reads SGHAT; CDR2 reads FQNNGV. The CDR3 sequence is 19 residues long. V lost 5 bases and J lost 1, with 21 bases in between. The CDR3 DNA follows: TGTGCCAGCAGCCCCGAGGGGCAGCCGGGGAGGTCCTATAATTCACCCCTCCACTTT. This encodes CASSPEGQPGRSYNSPLHF.

J is TRBJ1-4 and V is TRBV7-2; D is possibly TRBD1 (5 bases). Germline-derived CDR1 and CDR2 are SGHTA and FQGNSA. The CDR3 contains 15 residues. Between the trimmed V and J ends, which lost 1 base and 6 bases, there was a span of 12 bases. The CDR3 DNA reads as TGTGCCAGCAGCTTAGTGGCAGGGTGGGATGAAAAACTGTTTTTT. Amino acid sequence: CASSLVAGWDEKLFF.

A few counts support this clone. The V gene is TRBV7-2, the J gene TRBJ2-5; 11 nucleotides agree with TRBD2. Trimming at V came to 8 bases and at J to 5 bases, leaving 19 bases not matched to a gene. CDR1 is SGHTA, CDR2 FQGNSA, per germline. CDR3 length equals 18 residues. The DNA of the CDR3 is TGTGCCAGCGATTTGGGCGGGACTAGCGGACGATCTAGGGAGACCCAGTACTTC. Translated, it gives CASDLGGTSGRSRETQYF.

As DNA, the CDR3 is TGTGCCAGCAGCACGGACAGGGGGCGATCCTACGAGCAGTACTTC. Its protein is CASSTDRGRSYEQYF. The chain joins TRBV28 to TRBJ2-7; 11 bases map to TRBD1. The CDR3 extends over 15 amino acids. Trimming took 6 bases from V and 1 from J; bases not matched to a gene: 5. Germline CDR1 MDHEN, CDR2 SYDVKM.

J is TRBJ1-5 and V is TRBV2; perhaps TRBD1 as D (5 bases). The CDR3 runs 14 residues. V was trimmed by 7 bases and J by 5 bases, leaving 15 bases between them. CDR1 and CDR2 from the germline V gene are SNHLY and FYNNEI. The CDR3 sequence: CASTRDFRYQPQHF. The CDR3 region has the DNA TGTGCCAGCACTAGGGACTTTCGTTATCAGCCCCAGCATTTT.

The chain uses TRBV7-2 and TRBJ2-7; the D gene is possibly TRBD2 (5 bases). V was cut by 1 base and J by 6 bases, with 13 bases left in between. Germline V gene data show CDR1 as SGHTA and CDR2 as FQGNSA. The CDR3 extends over 14 amino acids. The CDR3 sequence is CASSLVHARGEQYF. The CDR3 region has the DNA TGTGCCAGCAGCTTAGTCCACGCCCGGGGCGAGCAGTACTTC.

In regard to this clone: This may stem from a read error, because a much larger clone lies one nucleotide away. The sample carries other DNA sequences with the same CDR3. The chain recombines TRBV7-9 with TRBJ2-2; D assignment may be TRBD1 or TRBD2 (5 bases each). There are 14 residues in the CDR3. V lost 4 bases to trimming and J lost 5 bases, with 11 bases between them. Germline assignment: CDR1 SEHNR and CDR2 FQNEAQ (reference sequence). The CDR3 spells CASSYRDQTGELFF. The CDR3 bases are TGTGCCAGCAGCTACCGGGACCAGACCGGGGAGCTGTTTTTT.

This clone was seen a handful of times. The chain links TRBV4-2 to TRBJ2-7, with D hard to call. Germline CDR1 and CDR2: LGHNA and YNFKEQ. This CDR3 contains 12 residues. The V end lost 0 bases, the J end lost 2 bases, and 2 bases lay between the germline ends. In nucleotides, the CDR3 is TGTGCCAGCAGCCAAGATGCCTACGAGCAGTACTTC. As protein: CASSQDAYEQYF.

This clone is a singleton in its sample. J is TRBJ2-1 and V is TRBV2; D not certain. The length of the CDR3 is 17 residues. Trimming pared 6 bases from V and 2 bases from J, leaving 20 bases between. Germline values: CDR1 SNHLY, CDR2 FYNNEI. CDR3 sequence: CASSALKVFGAYNEQFF. The CDR3 DNA reads TGTGCCAGCAGCGCGCTAAAGGTTTTTGGGGCCTACAATGAGCAGTTCTTC.

In the case of this clone: One end of the junction fails to match germline, which may point to a read error. V and J are TRBV7-7 and TRBJ2-2, with 9 bases matching TRBD1. The germline gives CDR1 SSHAT, CDR2 FNYEAQ (reference sequence). The CDR3 loop spans 15 amino acids. The CDR3 DNA reads TGTGCTAGCAGCTCGGACAGGGGAGAGGTCGGGGAGCTGTTTTTT. Its translation: CASSSDRGEVGELFF.

V gene TRBV15 combines with J gene TRBJ1-3; 9 bases line up with TRBD1. The CDR3 runs 16 residues. Germline CDR1 LNHNV, CDR2 YYDKDF (reference sequence). Trimming took 5 bases from V and 2 from J; bases not matched to a gene: 7. The CDR3 DNA is TGTGCCACCAGCCTACAGGGGGCATTCGCTGGAAACACCATATATTTT. Translating it yields CATSLQGAFAGNTIYF. Full variable domain (outside the CDR3, taken from reference TRBV15 and TRBJ1-3): DAMVIQNPRYQVTQFGKPVTLSCSQTLNHNVMYWYQQKSSQAPKLLFHYYDKDFNNEADTPDNFQSRRPNTSFCFLDIRSPGLGDTAMYLCATSLQGAFAGNTIYFGEGSWLTVV.

The rearrangement links TRBV7-3 to TRBJ1-5, with 8 bases fitting TRBD1. CDR3 length: 14 residues. Germline V gives CDR1 SGHTA, CDR2 FQGTGA. The V gene end was trimmed by 4 bases and the J gene end by 2 bases; junction bases not matched to a gene: 1. The CDR3 spells CASSSTGGNQPQHF. The CDR3 region has the DNA TGTGCCAGCAGCTCGACAGGGGGCAATCAGCCCCAGCATTTT.

Here the CDR3 DNA reads TGTGCCACCAGCAGTGGAGGGGGGGAGACCCAGTACTTC. This gives the protein CATSSGGGETQYF. The chain combines TRBV15 with TRBJ2-5; D could derive from TRBD1 or TRBD2 (6 bases each). Trimming removed 3 bases from V and 5 bases from J, with 10 bases in between. The germline V gene has CDR1 LNHNV and CDR2 YYDKDF (reference sequence). This CDR3 comprises 13 residues. The entire variable domain, with the rest obtained from reference TRBV15 and TRBJ2-5, is as follows: DAMVIQNPRYQVTQFGKPVTLSCSQTLNHNVMYWYQQKSSQAPKLLFHYYDKDFNNEADTPDNFQSRRPNTSFCFLDIRSPGLGDTAMYLCATSSGGGETQYFGPGTRLLVL.

CDR3 bases: TGTGCCAAGACAGGTATCTACGAGCAGTACTTC. Protein product: CAKTGIYEQYF. The chain is built from TRBV19 and TRBJ2-7, with a tentative D call TRBD1 (6 bases). V shed 10 bases and J shed 3 bases, with 10 bases lying between them. The CDR3 is made up of 11 amino acids. Germline values: CDR1 LNHDA, CDR2 SQIVND (reference sequence).

The rearrangement links TRBV6-1 to TRBJ2-5; 8 bases line up with TRBD2. The trim removed 4 bases at V and 3 bases at J, leaving 16 bases unmatched. The CDR3 spans 18 residues. Germline values: CDR1 MNHNS, CDR2 SASEGT. CDR3 loop: CASSGEVGGLAGKETQYF. The CDR3 DNA sequence: TGTGCCAGCAGTGGCGAAGTAGGTGGGCTAGCGGGTAAAGAGACCCAGTACTTC.

This clone was recorded once. This chain joins TRBV7-6 and TRBJ2-2; D may be TRBD1 (6 bases). The CDR3 has 15 residues. The V end was cut by 4 bases, the J end by 5 bases, with 14 bases between. CDR1 is SGHVS and CDR2 is FNYEAQ in the germline V gene. The CDR3 region has the DNA TGTGCCAGCAGCTGGGACACCTTTCGAACCGGGGAGCTGTTTTTT. As protein: CASSWDTFRTGELFF.

The chain recombines TRBV30 with TRBJ2-7, with TRBD1 as a possible D gene (6 bases). CDR3 length: 14 amino acids. Germline V CDR1 and CDR2: GTSNPN, SVGIG (reference sequence). V was trimmed by 1 base and J by 3 bases, leaving 13 bases between them. The CDR3 reads CAWSGTAFYYEQYF. CDR3 coding DNA: TGTGCCTGGAGTGGGACAGCCTTTTACTACGAGCAGTACTTC. The entire variable domain, with the rest obtained from reference TRBV30 and TRBJ2-7, is as follows: SQTIHQWPATLVQPVGSPLSLECTVEGTSNPNLYWYRQAAGRGLQLLFYSVGIGQISSEVPQNLSASRPQDRQFILSSKKLLLSDSGFYLCAWSGTAFYYEQYFGPGTRLTVT.

This chain links TRBV6-5 with TRBJ2-7; 9 nucleotides agree with TRBD1. CDR3 length equals 13 residues. Germline V lookup: CDR1 MNHEY, CDR2 SVGAGI. The J segment lost 2 bases and the V segment lost 6 bases, leaving 2 bases of the junction unmatched. CDR3 protein: CASRGQGAYEQYF. The CDR3 bases are TGTGCCAGCAGGGGACAGGGAGCCTACGAGCAGTACTTC.

This chain's CDR3 is CAISEGGLAGEVGELFF. CDR3 in DNA: TGTGCCATCAGTGAGGGAGGACTAGCGGGAGAAGTCGGGGAGCTGTTTTTT. V gene TRBV10-3 combines with J gene TRBJ2-2, with 13 bases lining up with TRBD2. V shed 2 bases, J shed 7 bases, and the junction held 7 bases outside the gene matches. The CDR3 has 17 residues. Germline values: CDR1 ENHRY, CDR2 SYGVKD.

This clone appeared once. The rearrangement joins TRBV5-1 to TRBJ1-1; TRBD1 matches 9 bases. Germline CDR1 reads SGHRS; CDR2 reads YFSETQ. The V segment lost 8 bases and the J segment 1 base; nucleotides outside the gene matches: 12. This CDR3 has 16 residues. The DNA of the CDR3 is TGCGCCAGTAGTAGGGACAGGGAGCCCCCGAACACTGAAGCTTTCTTT. This sequence encodes CASSRDREPPNTEAFF. The full variable domain, in which reference TRBV5-1 and TRBJ1-1 provide the parts outside the CDR3, is KAGVTQTPRYLIKTRGQQVTLSCSPISGHRSVSWYQQTPGQGLQFLFEYFSETQRNKGNFPGRFSGRQFSNSRSEMNVSTLELGDSALYLCASSRDREPPNTEAFFGQGTRLTVV.

This CDR3 reads CASSAPSGGLNEQFF. CDR3 bases: TGTGCCAGTAGTGCCCCTAGCGGGGGGCTTAATGAGCAGTTCTTC. V usage is TRBV19 and J usage is TRBJ2-1; 11 nucleotides align to TRBD2. The CDR3 runs to 15 residues. The germline gives CDR1 LNHDA, CDR2 SQIVND (reference sequence). Unmatched junction bases numbered 7, after V lost 5 bases and J lost 7 bases.

The chain links TRBV5-1 to TRBJ2-7; D not certain. The germline CDR1 and CDR2 sequences are SGHRS and YFSETQ. The CDR3 totals 13 residues. V was shortened by 2 bases and J by 1 base, with 7 bases between the two germline ends. This CDR3 is CASSFGTSYEQYF. CDR3 nucleotides: TGCGCCAGCAGCTTCGGCACTTCCTACGAGCAGTACTTC.

The gene calls are TRBV5-6 and TRBJ1-1; TRBD1 matches 8 bases. Germline CDR1 reads SGHDT; CDR2 reads YYEEEE. The J segment lost 11 bases and the V segment lost 1 base, leaving 4 bases of the junction unmatched. CDR3 length equals 12 residues. The CDR3 loop reads CASSLQGAGAFF. The CDR3 DNA reads TGTGCCAGCAGCTTGCAGGGGGCGGGGGCTTTCTTT.

This chain links TRBV15 with TRBJ2-7; TRBD1 aligns across 7 bases. J was trimmed by 4 bases and V by 0 bases; bases with no gene match: 3. The CDR3 totals 14 residues. CDR1 is LNHNV, CDR2 YYDKDF, per germline (reference sequence). The chain's CDR3 is CATSREAGGYEQYF. The CDR3 nucleotides are TGTGCCACCAGCAGAGAGGCAGGGGGTTACGAGCAGTACTTC. Looking up the rest from reference TRBV15 and TRBJ2-7 gives the full variable domain: DAMVIQNPRYQVTQFGKPVTLSCSQTLNHNVMYWYQQKSSQAPKLLFHYYDKDFNNEADTPDNFQSRRPNTSFCFLDIRSPGLGDTAMYLCATSREAGGYEQYFGPGTRLTVT.

In this sample, this clone turned up a few times. The CDR3 is CASRAGRTGLGYTF. The CDR3 DNA is TGTGCCAGTAGGGCCGGAAGGACAGGGTTGGGCTACACCTTC. The chain carries TRBV19 and TRBJ1-2, with 8 positions matching TRBD1. J lost 8 bases, V lost 6 bases, and 11 bases had no gene match. The CDR3 is 14 residues long. In germline, CDR1 is LNHDA, CDR2 SQIVND (reference sequence).

The genes are TRBV6-6 and TRBJ1-2, with D perhaps matching TRBD1 (5 bases). Trimming shortened V by 4 bases and J by 8 bases, and 17 bases separated the two germline ends. The CDR3 consists of 14 residues. Germline V gene lookup returns CDR1 MNHNY and CDR2 SVGAGI (reference sequence). The CDR3 coding sequence is TGTGCCAGCAGTTGGGGGGGAGCCCTTGGCGGCTACACCTTC. Encoded protein: CASSWGGALGGYTF.

The chain combines TRBV30 with TRBJ2-7; D is unclear. There are 14 residues in the CDR3. Germline-derived CDR1 and CDR2 are GTSNPN and SVGIG (reference sequence). With 0 bases removed from V and 6 bases from J, the gap between germline ends came to 15 bases. CDR3 sequence (DNA): TGTGCCTGGAGTGTACGGGTGAGGATTGGCGAGCAGTACTTC. Amino acid sequence: CAWSVRVRIGEQYF.